One sample yielded the 24 T cell receptor beta chains listed below, sequenced in a study of CD8+CD57+ T cells in acquired aplastic anemia. All patients picked for sequencing had shown, by flow cytometry, an expansion of CD8+CD57+ cells. It was genomic DNA that served as the template for profiling TCR beta VDJ and CDR3. MiXCR was run by TCRdb on the reads, yielding one entry per CDR3 protein. The sample lists some 150,000 distinct CDR3 sequences, around 48% seen once, with 1.1% in the top ten. The sequenced material came from sorted CD4+, CD8+, or CD8+CD57+ T cells (not recorded which) from PBMCs. The receptor source for this set is a human donor with aplastic anemia.

This clonotype has only a few counts. The V and J genes are TRBV15 and TRBJ2-3, with 10 nucleotides matching TRBD2. Trimming at V came to 6 bases and at J to 8 bases, leaving 8 bases not matched to a gene. Germline V gene data show CDR1 as LNHNV and CDR2 as YYDKDF (reference sequence). The CDR3 has 14 amino acids. The CDR3 coding sequence is TGTGCCACCAGAGTCAGCGGGGGGGCACGTACGCAGTATTTT. It is translated as CATRVSGGARTQYF.

This clonotype was found many times. CDR3: CASRRDITNEKLFF. CDR3 coding DNA: TGTGCCAGCCGACGGGACATAACTAATGAAAAACTGTTTTTT. The V gene is TRBV7-8, the J gene TRBJ1-4; possibly TRBD1 for D (6 bases). Deletions cut 8 bases from V and 1 base from J, with 11 bases between. Per the germline V gene, CDR1 is SGHVS and CDR2 is FQNEAQ. The CDR3 loop spans 14 amino acids.

The chain carries TRBV24-1 and TRBJ2-5; D may be TRBD1 (5 bases). This CDR3 contains 14 residues. CDR1 is KGHDR, CDR2 SFDVKD, per germline. V was cut by 3 bases and J by 3 bases, with 10 bases left in between. DNA of the CDR3: TGTGCCACCAGTGATAATTGGGGCAAAGAGACCCAGTACTTC. This codes for CATSDNWGKETQYF.

The chain joins TRBV29-1 to TRBJ2-1; D ambiguous. Deletions cut 3 bases from V and 8 bases from J, with 17 bases between. In germline, CDR1 is SQVTM, CDR2 ANQGSEA. The CDR3 has 14 amino acids. The DNA for the CDR3 is TGCAGCGTTGATGGCGCCGACGGGCTTTATGAGCAGTTCTTC. Protein sequence: CSVDGADGLYEQFF.

The chain employs TRBV24-1 and TRBJ2-7, with TRBD1 as a possible D gene (6 bases). Trimming left V 5 bases short and J 2 bases short, with 21 bases between. CDR1 KGHDR and CDR2 SFDVKD come from the germline V gene. There are 17 residues in the CDR3. The chain's CDR3 is CATSGRGEGYNTYEQYF. CDR3 coding DNA: TGTGCCACCAGTGGCAGGGGTGAGGGTTATAACACCTACGAGCAGTACTTC.

There are many counts of this clonotype. The CDR3 is CASSLGAGIFGETQYF. The CDR3 DNA is TGTGCCAGCAGCTTAGGGGCAGGGATCTTTGGGGAGACCCAGTACTTC. This chain uses TRBV7-2 with TRBJ2-5; D perhaps matches TRBD1 (5 bases). This CDR3 comprises 16 residues. Germline V lookup: CDR1 SGHTA, CDR2 FQGNSA. V was clipped by 1 base and J by 5 bases, with 17 bases between them.

This clonotype was found many times. The chain is built from TRBV7-6 and TRBJ1-5; 10 positions agree with TRBD1. The germline V gene has CDR1 SGHVS and CDR2 FNYEAQ. V dropped 5 bases and J dropped 2; count of bases not matched to a gene: 6. This CDR3 is 16 amino acids long. The CDR3 coding sequence is TGTGCCAGCAGCCCGGGGACAGGGGTCGGCAATCAGCCCCAGCATTTT. It codes for CASSPGTGVGNQPQHF.

In the case of this clonotype: One junction end disagrees with the germline gene, perhaps due to a read error. This chain uses TRBV15 with TRBJ1-4; no clear D. CDR3 length: 14 residues. CDR1 LNHNV and CDR2 YYDKDF come from the germline V gene (reference sequence). CDR3 DNA sequence: TGTGCCACCAGCAGAGGACACGCTAATGAAAAGCTGTTTTTT. This encodes CATSRGHANEKLFF.

This chain links TRBV19 with TRBJ2-1; TRBD2 matches 11 bases. This CDR3 spans 13 amino acids. Germline CDR1 and CDR2: LNHDA and SQIVND (reference sequence). The junction had 4 bases not matched to a gene; V was cut back by 10 bases and J by 5 bases. The CDR3 loop reads CATEGLADNEQFF. The CDR3 bases are TGTGCCACCGAGGGACTAGCGGACAATGAGCAGTTCTTC.

This clonotype has more than one count but fewer than ten. Germline is not matched at one junction end, which may reflect a read error. This chain uses TRBV19 with TRBJ2-3, with TRBD2 identical over 14 bases. CDR1 and CDR2 from the germline V gene are LNHDA and SQIVND (reference sequence). This CDR3 is 17 amino acids long. The CDR3 spells CASSVTSGGAGTDTRYF. For the CDR3, the DNA is TGTGCCAGTAGTGTGACTAGCGGGGGGGCGGGCACAGATACGCGGTATTTT.

Note on this clonotype: With a much larger clone just one base away, this may be a read error. The conserved phenylalanine or tryptophan normally closing the CDR3 is absent here, so this likely arose from a read error. The chain employs TRBV7-2 and TRBJ2-5, with 12 bases matching TRBD2. CDR3 length: 15 amino acids. The ends lost 4 bases at V and 6 bases at J; junction bases unmatched: 6. Germline assignment: CDR1 SGHTA and CDR2 FQGNSA. Here the CDR3 reads CASSSLAGGPQTQYS. CDR3 DNA sequence: TGTGCCAGCAGCTCGCTAGCGGGGGGGCCTCAGACCCAGTACTCC.

The chain couples TRBV5-1 to TRBJ2-7; 10 bases line up with TRBD2. This CDR3 region has 16 residues. Germline CDR1 is SGHRS and CDR2 is YFSETQ. V shed 7 bases and J 0 bases; nucleotides not matched to a gene: 10. The CDR3 protein is CASRPQAGGSSYEQYF. DNA for the CDR3: TGCGCCAGCCGCCCCCAAGCGGGGGGGAGCTCCTACGAGCAGTACTTC.

Details on this clonotype: One end of the junction is discordant with germline, which a read error may explain. The genes are TRBV2 and TRBJ1-2; a possible D gene is TRBD1 (5 bases). The CDR3 has 15 amino acids. Germline V gives CDR1 SNHLY, CDR2 FYNNEI. Here the CDR3 DNA reads TGTGCCAGCAGTGAGTCATTGGGGCCCAACTATGGATACACCTTC. Amino acids: CASSESLGPNYGYTF.

As to this clonotype: This may be a read error: a much more frequent sequence differs by one nucleotide. The V and J genes are TRBV7-8 and TRBJ2-6; D call uncertain. This CDR3 comprises 17 residues. Deletions cut 7 bases from V and 2 bases from J, with 18 bases between. Germline CDR1 reads SGHVS; CDR2 reads FQNEAQ. CDR3 DNA: TGTGCCAGCACCCCTAATAGGGCCCCGCCTGGGGCCAACGTCCTGACTTTC. This encodes CASTPNRAPPGANVLTF. The full variable domain, its missing parts supplied by reference TRBV7-8 and TRBJ2-6, is GAGVSQSPRYKVAKRGQDVALRCDPISGHVSLFWYQQALGQGPEFLTYFQNEAQLDKSGLPSDRFFAERPEGSVSTLKIQRTQQEDSAVYLCASTPNRAPPGANVLTFGAGSRLTVL.

This clonotype showed up many times. The V call is TRBV10-2, the J call TRBJ1-1, with TRBD1 matching over 7 bases. The junction had 23 bases not matched to a gene; V was cut back by 10 bases and J by 6 bases. This CDR3 contains 17 residues. Germline V gene sequence: CDR1 WSHSY, CDR2 SAAADI. The CDR3 sequence: CATSYHLKPLDRAEAFF. CDR3 DNA: TGCGCCACCTCCTACCATCTCAAACCCTTAGACAGGGCTGAAGCTTTCTTT.

Notes on this clonotype: A read error is possible here, since a much larger clone lies one base away. The chain employs TRBV5-4 and TRBJ2-1; TRBD2 might be the D (6 bases). Germline V gives CDR1 SGHNT, CDR2 YYREEE (reference sequence). This CDR3 has 13 amino acids. CDR3 in amino acids: CASSSTDYNEQLF. The CDR3 DNA reads TGTGCCAGCAGTTCGACGGACTACAATGAGCAGCTCTTC.

The chain links TRBV2 to TRBJ1-1, with D hard to call. CDR1 and CDR2 (germline): SNHLY, FYNNEI. The V end was cut by 8 bases, the J end by 5 bases, with 15 bases between. The CDR3 consists of 13 residues. This CDR3 reads CASLTVPGTEAFF. The CDR3 bases are TGTGCCAGCTTGACGGTTCCGGGGACTGAAGCTTTCTTT.

On this clonotype itself: It may be a read error: a sequence one base away is much more abundant. The chain carries TRBV12-3 or TRBV12-4 and TRBJ1-3; TRBD1 matches 7 bases. V shed 8 bases and J 5 bases; nucleotides not matched to a gene: 6. The CDR3 length is 13 residues. The CDR3 protein is CASGQAIRNTIYF. The CDR3, as DNA: TGTGCCAGCGGACAGGCCATTAGAAACACCATATATTTT.

The rearrangement links TRBV5-1 to TRBJ2-1; 10 nucleotides line up with TRBD2. The V segment lost 7 bases and the J segment 8 bases; nucleotides outside the gene matches: 6. The CDR3 runs to 13 residues. The germline V gene encodes CDR1 SGHRS and CDR2 YFSETQ. DNA of the CDR3: TGCGCCAGCCGAAGCGGGAGGGCCGATGAGCAGTTCTTC. As protein: CASRSGRADEQFF.

This clonotype turned up a few times. A read error may be the cause here, since a much bigger clone is one base away. V is TRBV3-1 and J is TRBJ1-1; TRBD1 is a possible D gene (5 bases). The germline V and J ends were trimmed by 8 bases and 4 bases, with 20 bases remaining between them. The CDR3 length is 15 residues. Germline values: CDR1 LGHDT, CDR2 YNNKEL (reference sequence). The CDR3 region is CASGLGARASTEAFF. CDR3 DNA sequence: TGTGCCAGCGGCCTTGGGGCGAGGGCTAGCACTGAAGCTTTCTTT.

This clonotype showed up many times. The J gene is TRBJ1-1, the V gene TRBV14; D is undetermined. The CDR3 spans 14 residues. CDR1 and CDR2 from the germline V gene are SGHDN and FVKESK. Trimming stripped 2 bases from V and 3 bases from J, with 10 bases between. The CDR3 nucleotides read TGTGCCAGCAGCCAAAGACGCGGGCACACTGAAGCTTTCTTT. Translating gives CASSQRRGHTEAFF.

V gene TRBV15 combines with J gene TRBJ2-2; TRBD2 matches at 9 bases. Germline-derived CDR1 and CDR2 are LNHNV and YYDKDF (reference sequence). This CDR3 comprises 16 residues. Unmatched junction bases numbered 4, after V lost 0 bases and J lost 5 bases. The CDR3 here is CATSRDRAGGTGELFF. Written as DNA, the CDR3 is TGTGCCACCAGCAGAGATAGGGCGGGGGGGACCGGGGAGCTGTTTTTT.

DNA of the CDR3: TGTGCCAGCAGCTTAGTAGGGCGCGAGCAGTACTTC. Translated, it gives CASSLVGREQYF. J is TRBJ2-7 and V is TRBV11-3; D remains ambiguous. CDR3 length equals 12 residues. Germline CDR1 is SGHNT and CDR2 is YENEEA. V lost 1 base, J lost 6 bases, and 7 bases lay in between.

In its sample, this clonotype was seen a few times. The V gene is TRBV29-1, the J gene TRBJ2-7, with 10 bases lining up with TRBD1. Germline assignment: CDR1 SQVTM and CDR2 ANQGSEA. This CDR3 is 13 amino acids long. Unmatched junction bases numbered 8, after V lost 6 bases and J lost 6 bases. The CDR3 sequence: CSVAGQGRAEQYF. CDR3 coding DNA: TGCAGCGTCGCGGGACAGGGGAGAGCCGAGCAGTACTTC.